These 20 T cell receptor beta chains originate from one sample sequenced in a study of blood T cell repertoires in COVID-19. Profiled with immunoSEQ multiplex PCR; TCRdb holds only in-frame clones, not every one. The sample contains fewer than 200,000 clones, approximately 82% of which appear only once. Sequencing was done on a sample of PBMCs or T cells enriched from blood (not recorded which). These receptors all come from a woman aged 45-65 years in a cohort exposed to, infected with or recovered from COVID-19 (not recorded which).

The rearrangement links TRBV10-3 to TRBJ1-6; TRBD1 is a possible D gene (6 bases). The length of the CDR3 is 14 residues. Trimming took off 6 bases at V and 7 bases at J, with 13 bases between the two ends. The germline CDR1 and CDR2 sequences are ENHRY and SYGVKD. This CDR3 is CAIRRTEENSPLHF. For the CDR3, the DNA is TGTGCCATCAGGAGGACAGAAGAGAATTCACCCCTCCACTTT.

This chain links TRBV11-1 with TRBJ2-7; perhaps TRBD2 as D (5 bases). The CDR3 sequence is 13 residues long. Between the trimmed V and J ends, which lost 4 bases and 6 bases, there was a span of 13 bases. CDR1 is SGHAT and CDR2 is FQDESV in the germline V gene (reference sequence). DNA of the CDR3: TGTGCCAGCAGCTACCGGCCTCGGGGCGAGCAGTACTTC. Translating gives CASSYRPRGEQYF.

V gene TRBV9 combines with J gene TRBJ1-1, with 7 bases identical to TRBD1. The ends lost 3 bases at V and 11 bases at J; junction bases unmatched: 7. Per germline, CDR1 SGDLS and CDR2 YYNGEE. CDR3 length: 12 amino acids. Written as DNA, the CDR3 is TGTGCCAGCAGCGGGCCCCAGGGGGATGCTTTCTTT. Encoded protein: CASSGPQGDAFF.

This CDR3 reads CAGNTIYF. CDR3 nucleotides: TGTGCCGGCAACACCATATATTTT. The chain combines TRBV3-1 (or the pseudogene TRBV3-2) with TRBJ1-3; D gene uncertain. CDR3 length: 8 residues. V was trimmed by 11 bases and J by 7 bases, leaving 3 bases between them. Germline CDR1 LGHDT, CDR2 YNNKEL (reference sequence).

V usage is TRBV30 and J usage is TRBJ1-2, with no clear D. Trimming removed 0 bases at V and 4 bases at J, with 15 bases between. CDR1 is GTSNPN and CDR2 is SVGIG in the germline V gene (reference sequence). This CDR3 comprises 15 residues. Here the CDR3 DNA reads TGTGCCTGGAGTGTACCCGACACCCGCCCCTATGGCTACACCTTC. Protein sequence: CAWSVPDTRPYGYTF. Supplemented by reference TRBV30 and TRBJ1-2, the full variable domain reads SQTIHQWPATLVQPVGSPLSLECTVEGTSNPNLYWYRQAAGRGLQLLFYSVGIGQISSEVPQNLSASRPQDRQFILSSKKLLLSDSGFYLCAWSVPDTRPYGYTFGSGTRLTVV.

The J gene is TRBJ2-3, the V gene TRBV4-2, with TRBD1 matching 8 bases. The CDR3 covers 16 residues. Per germline, CDR1 LGHNA and CDR2 YNFKEQ. V was clipped by 7 bases and J by 2 bases; unmatched bases: 11. CDR3 protein: CASTTSDRDITDTQYF. For the CDR3, the DNA is TGTGCCAGCACCACCTCGGACAGGGATATCACAGATACGCAGTATTTT.

This clone was detected once. The chain combines TRBV28 with TRBJ2-3; tentatively, D is TRBD1 (6 bases). CDR1 MDHEN and CDR2 SYDVKM come from the germline V gene. Trimming removed 3 bases at V and 1 base at J, with 11 bases between. The CDR3 totals 15 residues. CDR3 in DNA: TGTGCCAGCAGTTTGACAGGATCTGGCACAGATACGCAGTATTTT. Its protein is CASSLTGSGTDTQYF.

The V gene is TRBV5-4, the J gene TRBJ2-7; 9 nucleotides match TRBD2. The germline CDR1 and CDR2 sequences are SGHNT and YYREEE (reference sequence). The CDR3 consists of 15 residues. V was clipped by 0 bases and J by 4 bases; unmatched bases: 5. This CDR3 is CASSLASGASYEQYF. CDR3 DNA sequence: TGTGCCAGCAGCTTGGCTAGCGGGGCTAGTTACGAGCAGTACTTC.

The chain joins TRBV5-8 to TRBJ2-1; 9 bases agree with TRBD2. Germline V CDR1 and CDR2: SGHTS, YDEGEE. The CDR3 contains 15 residues. V lost 2 bases to trimming and J lost 7 bases; unmatched junction nucleotides: 7. The CDR3 protein is CASSFESGGINEQFF. The CDR3 bases are TGTGCCAGCAGCTTCGAGAGCGGGGGGATTAATGAGCAGTTCTTC.

V usage is TRBV7-9 and J usage is TRBJ2-6; D not resolved. CDR1 is SEHNR and CDR2 is FQNEAQ in the germline V gene (reference sequence). The CDR3 runs to 15 residues. The germline V and J ends were trimmed by 2 bases and 1 base, with 6 bases remaining between them. The CDR3 loop is CASSLIGSGANVLTF. The CDR3 bases are TGTGCCAGCAGCTTAATCGGTTCTGGGGCCAACGTCCTGACTTTC.

V gene TRBV5-1 combines with J gene TRBJ1-3; 7 bases line up with TRBD1. Germline loops: CDR1 SGHRS, CDR2 YFSETQ. J lost 8 bases, V lost 5 bases, and 7 bases had no gene match. This CDR3 region has 13 residues. CDR3 region: CASSSRQGDTIYF. The CDR3 region has the DNA TGCGCCAGCAGTAGCAGACAGGGTGACACCATATATTTT.

The chain links TRBV18 to TRBJ2-5, with 8 bases that match TRBD2. The CDR3 runs 17 residues. Germline CDR1 is KGHSH and CDR2 is LQKENI. V shed 3 bases and J 0 bases; nucleotides not matched to a gene: 9. Here the CDR3 DNA reads TGTGCCAGCTCACCCCCCGGGTGGCGGGAGGACCAAGAGACCCAGTACTTC. Translated, it gives CASSPPGWREDQETQYF.

This clone was detected a few times. V and J are TRBV3-1 (or the pseudogene TRBV3-2) and TRBJ2-1, with 9 bases aligning to TRBD2. The CDR3 runs 17 residues. V shed 4 bases and J 10 bases; nucleotides not matched to a gene: 17. The V gene's germline CDR1 is LGHDT and CDR2 YNNKEL (reference sequence). The CDR3 protein is CASSPSPGLATRGEQFF. Written as DNA, the CDR3 is TGTGCCAGCAGCCCGTCGCCGGGACTAGCCACCCGGGGGGAGCAGTTCTTC.

The rearrangement uses TRBV19 and TRBJ2-6, with 9 bases fitting TRBD1. The CDR3 contains 19 residues. Germline CDR1 reads LNHDA; CDR2 reads SQIVND (reference sequence). V lost 6 bases and J lost 2; bases outside the gene matches: 14. The CDR3 coding sequence is TGTGCCAGTAGCCCCGTTGGGGGGACAGGGTGGCCTGGGGCCAACGTCCTGACTTTC. Amino acids: CASSPVGGTGWPGANVLTF.

The CDR3 loop is CATSSQRGNGELFF. DNA for the CDR3: TGTGCCACCAGCAGTCAAAGAGGGAACGGGGAGCTGTTTTTT. The V gene is TRBV15, the J gene TRBJ2-2; D possibly corresponds to TRBD2 (5 bases). This CDR3 spans 14 amino acids. Between the trimmed V and J ends, which lost 3 bases and 7 bases, there was a span of 12 bases. From germline, CDR1 is LNHNV and CDR2 YYDKDF (reference sequence).

CDR3 coding DNA: TGTGCCAGCTCCCTGGCGGGGGGGGGATCCTACGAGCAGTACTTC. Its protein is CASSLAGGGSYEQYF. The chain carries TRBV18 and TRBJ2-7; TRBD2 aligns across 9 bases. There are 15 residues in the CDR3. The trim removed 6 bases at V and 1 base at J, leaving 7 bases unmatched. Germline V gene lookup returns CDR1 KGHSH and CDR2 LQKENI.

As for this clone: Other nucleotide sequences in the sample specify the same CDR3. The V and J genes are TRBV29-1 and TRBJ1-2; 8 bases align to TRBD1. The V segment lost 7 bases and the J segment 8 bases; nucleotides outside the gene matches: 15. The CDR3 spans 14 residues. The germline gives CDR1 SQVTM, CDR2 ANQGSEA. The CDR3 bases are TGCAGCGCCCAATTTATGCAGGGGGCGCGGGGCTACACCTTC. It codes for CSAQFMQGARGYTF.

The CDR3 sequence is CASSLKGIRNEQYF. As DNA, the CDR3 is TGTGCCAGCAGCTTAAAGGGGATTCGAAACGAGCAGTACTTC. The chain couples TRBV7-2 to TRBJ2-7; a possible D gene is TRBD1 (5 bases). V gave up 2 bases and J gave up 5 bases, with 13 bases separating them. This CDR3 region has 14 residues. Per the germline V gene, CDR1 is SGHTA and CDR2 is FQGNSA. The complete variable domain, with remaining parts taken from reference TRBV7-2 and TRBJ2-7, reads GAGVSQSPSNKVTEKGKDVELRCDPISGHTALYWYRQSLGQGLEFLIYFQGNSAPDKSGLPSDRFSAERTGGSVSTLTIQRTQQEDSAVYLCASSLKGIRNEQYFGPGTRLTVT.

As for this clone: One end of the junction varies from germline; a read error may be responsible. The same CDR3 arises from other DNA sequences in this sample as well. V is TRBV2 and J is TRBJ1-2, with D perhaps matching TRBD1 (5 bases). CDR1 is SNHLY and CDR2 is FYNNEI in the germline V gene. The CDR3 spans 13 residues. CDR3 loop: CASREDSNYGYTF. The CDR3 DNA sequence: TGTGCCAGCAGGGAAGACAGTAACTATGGCTACACCTTC.

This chain uses TRBV7-9 with TRBJ1-3; a possible D gene is TRBD1 (6 bases). This CDR3 has 16 amino acids. Germline CDR1 and CDR2: SEHNR and FQNEAQ (reference sequence). V lost 5 bases and J 0 bases, leaving 14 bases between the germline ends. The CDR3, as DNA: TGTGCCAGCAGCCACCCGACAGGTTACTCTGGAAACACCATATATTTT. Its translation: CASSHPTGYSGNTIYF.